This T cell receptor beta chain is drawn from a study of cytomegalovirus exposure and HLA in healthy donors. This PCR relied on a set of 60 Vbeta primers and 13 Jbeta primers. Here immunoSEQ multiplex PCR was the method, and the copy in TCRdb shows in-frame clones only, minus some. This table holds 150,000 or so clones, 60% to 85% found once. The CDR3 covers 14 residues. Germline V gene data show CDR1 as SGHAT and CDR2 as FQNNGV. The ends lost 8 bases at V and 4 bases at J; junction bases unmatched: 9. The receptor was derived from a man aged 35 to 55 in good health and CMV-seropositive. The sample consisted of PBMCs. The J gene is TRBJ2-3, the V gene TRBV11-2, with 7 nucleotides matching TRBD2. The DNA of the CDR3 is TGTGCCAGCGGACTAGACGGGGCGTCAGATACGCAGTATTTT. It translates to CASGLDGASDTQYF. Full variable domain (outside the CDR3, taken from reference TRBV11-2 and TRBJ2-3): EAGVAQSPRYKIIEKRQSVAFWCNPISGHATLYWYQQILGQGPKLLIQFQNNGVVDDSQLPKDRFSAERLKGVDSTLKIQPAKLEDSAVYLCASGLDGASDTQYFGPGTRLTVL.